This TCR beta chain was documented in a study of blood T cell repertoires in COVID-19. V shed 0 bases and J shed 3 bases, with 12 bases lying between them. Germline CDR1 MNHEY, CDR2 SVGAGI. This CDR3 is built from 15 residues. In the authors' workflow: How many nucleated cells were present was estimated from reference gene primer amplification. This table comes from immunoSEQ multiplex PCR, and its TCRdb copy is limited to in-frame clones, with some not included. V and J calls and clone size come straight from that table; D and trimming were deduced from the DNA. Of about 220,000 clones listed, more than 70% are singletons. This clone appeared a few times. Ages ranged from about 18 to 89 years, with residence in about two dozen US areas. In assigning cohorts, the study relied on participant-reported clinical history.

This receptor was obtained from a woman in her 40s with acute COVID-19. The chain links TRBV6-5 to TRBJ2-7; D is perhaps TRBD1 (6 bases). The sequenced material came from PBMCs or T cells enriched from blood (not recorded which). CDR3 sequence reads: CASSYSSDRSYEQYF. The CDR3 bases are TGTGCCAGCAGTTACTCCTCGGACAGAAGCTACGAGCAGTACTTC.